This T cell receptor (beta chain) was sequenced in a study of siplizumab effects on memory and regulatory T cells. Study-wide points: Siplizumab, the agent tested, significantly reduced alloreactive sequences traceable to unstimulated CD4+ memory cells. Only a minor fraction of alloreactive clones mapped to unstimulated subsets. On average, under 70% of mappable alloreactive CD4+ clones were Treg-derived under siplizumab, against roughly 27% in controls.

A word on this clone: Antigen unknown.

Per sample, the assay covered about 10^5 TCR templates. This table comes from immunoSEQ multiplex PCR, and its TCRdb copy is limited to in-frame clones, with some not included. The table includes about 100,000 clones, less than 95% detected once. Between the trimmed V and J ends, which lost 0 bases and 7 bases, there was a span of 9 bases. The germline CDR1 and CDR2 sequences are SGDLS and YYNGEE. This CDR3 is 13 amino acids long. The rearrangement uses TRBV9 and TRBJ2-3; TRBD1 might be the D (5 bases). What was sequenced was non-Treg CD4+ T cells sorted from blood. This receptor was identified in a human donor in good health. The CDR3 nucleotides are TGTGCCAGCAGCGTAGGGGGCGCTAATACGCAGTATTTT. It encodes CASSVGGANTQYF.